Shown below are 31 T cell receptor beta chains from a single sample sequenced in a study of cytomegalovirus exposure and HLA in healthy donors (dated by TCRdb to 2016 to 2017). Library method: the immunoSEQ multiplex PCR assay. For the multiplex PCR, a mixture combining 60 forward primers for TCR Vbeta segments and 13 reverse primers for TCR Jbeta segments was used. TCRdb retrieved this table from immuneACCESS and kept in-frame rearrangements only. Not all clones are present; in checked studies, unresolved V genes account for under half, and no reason is known for the remainder. This sample is represented by 150,000 to 200,000 clones; about four fifths of them were singletons. Jointly, the top ten make up approximately 5.4% of the sample. Sequenced material: PBMCs. The receptors here all came from a woman aged 25-40 years in good health and CMV-seropositive.

The CDR3 DNA reads TGTGCCAGCAGGAGGGGGAATGACTACACCTTC. It codes for CASRRGNDYTF. This chain uses TRBV2 with TRBJ1-2; D is perhaps TRBD1 (6 bases). Trimming took off 6 bases at V and 10 bases at J, with 12 bases between the two ends. The germline gives CDR1 SNHLY, CDR2 FYNNEI. The CDR3 extends over 11 amino acids.

The genes are TRBV27 and TRBJ1-5, with D maybe TRBD1 (5 bases). Germline assignment: CDR1 MNHEY and CDR2 SMNVEV (reference sequence). The germline V and J ends were trimmed by 0 bases and 5 bases, with 8 bases remaining between them. The CDR3 loop spans 14 amino acids. The CDR3, as DNA: TGTGCCAGCAGTTTATCAGGGGCTGATCAGCCCCAGCATTTT. It yields the protein CASSLSGADQPQHF.

The rearrangement links TRBV5-4 to TRBJ1-2, with D unresolved. In germline, CDR1 is SGHNT, CDR2 YYREEE (reference sequence). The length of the CDR3 is 15 residues. V gave up 5 bases and J gave up 1 base, with 15 bases separating them. As DNA, the CDR3 is TGTGCCAGCAGTCAGCCCGGGTCCTTTAACTATGGCTACACCTTC. Its protein product is CASSQPGSFNYGYTF.

Of note for this clone: At one end, the junction sequence differs from germline, possibly due to a read error. CDR3 amino acids: CASSLGAGNEQFF. The CDR3, as DNA: TGTGCTAGCAGCTTAGGCGCAGGCAATGAGCAGTTCTTC. The V call is TRBV7-7, the J call TRBJ2-1; D is unclear. Germline assignment: CDR1 SSHAT and CDR2 FNYEAQ (reference sequence). The CDR3 extends over 13 amino acids.

The chain has TRBV7-8 and TRBJ1-2; 8 bases agree with TRBD1. Trimming removed 4 bases from V and 5 bases from J; junction bases left unmatched: 6. Germline CDR1 reads SGHVS; CDR2 reads FQNEAQ. CDR3 length equals 14 residues. CDR3: CASSWSRGQYGYTF. The CDR3 DNA follows: TGTGCCAGCAGCTGGAGCAGGGGGCAATATGGCTACACCTTC.

In its sample, this clone was seen once. The J gene is TRBJ2-5, the V gene TRBV7-2; 10 bases match TRBD2. J lost 4 bases, V lost 4 bases, and 6 bases had no gene match. The length of the CDR3 is 15 residues. Germline assignment: CDR1 SGHTA and CDR2 FQGNSA. The CDR3 DNA reads TGTGCCAGCAGCTCTTCTAGCGGGAGAGGAGAGACCCAGTACTTC. It is translated as CASSSSSGRGETQYF.

The rearrangement joins TRBV5-1 to TRBJ2-4; D is possibly TRBD1 (5 bases). The CDR3 is 17 amino acids. Trimming took off 0 bases at V and 0 bases at J, with 13 bases between the two ends. CDR1 is SGHRS, CDR2 YFSETQ, per germline. The CDR3: CASSLAPGILAKNIQYF. As DNA, the CDR3 is TGCGCCAGCAGCTTGGCCCCAGGGATACTAGCCAAAAACATTCAGTACTTC.

The chain combines TRBV6-5 with TRBJ1-3, with 12 positions matching TRBD1. Germline V gives CDR1 MNHEY, CDR2 SVGAGI. Losses at the gene ends were 5 bases for V and 7 bases for J; bases not matched to a gene: 6. CDR3 size: 15 residues. CDR3 sequence: CASSVRDRGPNTIYF. CDR3 bases: TGTGCCAGCAGTGTCCGGGACAGGGGGCCCAACACCATATATTTT.

The chain joins TRBV9 to TRBJ2-3; 7 bases line up with TRBD2. The CDR3 totals 16 residues. Germline-derived CDR1 and CDR2 are SGDLS and YYNGEE. V gave up 4 bases and J gave up 1 base; unmatched junction bases: 9. The CDR3 loop is CASSPRAGEGTDTQYF. The CDR3 DNA follows: TGTGCCAGCAGCCCTCGGGCGGGGGAGGGCACAGATACGCAGTATTTT. Based on the CDR3 plus reference TRBV9 and TRBJ2-3, the full variable domain is DSGVTQTPKHLITATGQRVTLRCSPRSGDLSVYWYQQSLDQGLQFLIQYYNGEERAKGNILERFSAQQFPDLHSELNLSSLELGDSALYFCASSPRAGEGTDTQYFGPGTRLTVL.

This chain uses TRBV9 with TRBJ2-1, with 7 bases fitting TRBD2. Per germline, CDR1 SGDLS and CDR2 YYNGEE. J gave up 6 bases and V 2 bases, and 2 bases lay outside the gene matches. This CDR3 region has 13 residues. CDR3 sequence reads: CASSVSSGNEQFF. In DNA, the CDR3 is TGTGCCAGCAGCGTTTCTAGCGGCAATGAGCAGTTCTTC.

This clone was seen just once. The chain has TRBV7-9 and TRBJ2-3; D not certain. CDR1 SEHNR and CDR2 FQNEAQ come from the germline V gene (reference sequence). The CDR3 sequence is 15 residues long. Trimming took 3 bases from V and 0 from J, leaving 10 bases between them. The CDR3 nucleotides read TGTGCCAGCAGCTTGGAGTCCCTGAGCACAGATACGCAGTATTTT. Translating gives CASSLESLSTDTQYF.

The V gene is TRBV28, the J gene TRBJ1-1; tentative D call: TRBD1 (5 bases). The germline V and J ends were trimmed by 3 bases and 10 bases, with 18 bases remaining between them. Germline lookup yields CDR1 MDHEN and CDR2 SYDVKM. CDR3 length equals 14 residues. CDR3 nucleotides: TGTGCCAGCAGTTTGGCAGAAAGCGCGGGACGAGCTTTCTTT. Translated: CASSLAESAGRAFF.

This clone was picked up one time. The J gene is TRBJ2-6, the V gene TRBV5-1; 10 bases agree with TRBD1. This CDR3 is 15 amino acids long. With V trimmed by 4 bases and J by 6 bases, 4 bases remained unmatched. Looked up from germline, CDR1 is SGHRS and CDR2 is YFSETQ. The CDR3 loop reads CASSPRQGAANVLTF. The CDR3 DNA is TGCGCCAGCAGCCCTAGACAGGGGGCGGCCAACGTCCTGACTTTC.

The chain couples TRBV28 to TRBJ2-1; the match to TRBD2 covers 13 bases. V shed 2 bases, J shed 7 bases, and the junction held 23 bases outside the gene matches. Looked up from germline, CDR1 is MDHEN and CDR2 is SYDVKM. The CDR3 has 22 residues. The CDR3, as DNA: TGTGCCAGCAGTTTACGTCAGCTTTGGACTAGCGGGAGAGTAGACCTACGGAATGAGCAGTTCTTC. As protein: CASSLRQLWTSGRVDLRNEQFF.

V usage is TRBV29-1 and J usage is TRBJ1-2, with 8 bases aligning to TRBD1. Per the germline V gene, CDR1 is SQVTM and CDR2 is ANQGSEA. Trimming removed 7 bases from V and 6 bases from J; junction bases left unmatched: 13. CDR3 length equals 14 residues. In nucleotides, the CDR3 is TGCAGCGCTTCGACAGGGGAATTATACGATGGCTACACCTTC. It yields the protein CSASTGELYDGYTF.

The chain uses TRBV4-2 and TRBJ2-5; TRBD2 agrees at 8 bases. Germline lookup yields CDR1 LGHNA and CDR2 YNFKEQ. CDR3 length equals 15 residues. V shed 0 bases, J shed 5 bases, and the junction held 5 bases outside the gene matches. The CDR3 sequence is CASSQDSGEWETQYF. The CDR3 region has the DNA TGTGCCAGCAGCCAAGATAGCGGGGAGTGGGAGACCCAGTACTTC.

The count of this clone is one. The V call is TRBV9, the J call TRBJ1-2; D gene ambiguous. CDR1 is SGDLS and CDR2 is YYNGEE in the germline V gene. Trimming removed 4 bases at V and 4 bases at J, with 11 bases between. This CDR3 is 13 amino acids long. Here the CDR3 reads CASSHPGLYGYTF. CDR3 coding DNA: TGTGCCAGCAGCCACCCCGGACTCTATGGCTACACCTTC.

The V gene is TRBV27, the J gene TRBJ2-5; no clear D gene. This CDR3 spans 13 amino acids. V dropped 3 bases and J dropped 5 bases, with 10 bases sitting between them. Germline CDR1 reads MNHEY; CDR2 reads SMNVEV (reference sequence). The CDR3 DNA sequence: TGTGCCAGCAGTTTGCGCCTCGGGGAGACCCAGTACTTC. This sequence encodes CASSLRLGETQYF.

The chain recombines TRBV19 with TRBJ2-1; 8 nucleotides align to TRBD2. The length of the CDR3 is 17 residues. CDR1 is LNHDA, CDR2 SQIVND, per germline (reference sequence). Trimming cost V 3 bases and J 1 base; bases outside gene matches: 8. CDR3 coding DNA: TGTGCCAGTAGTATTTCGGGGGGGGAGATTTCCTACAATGAGCAGTTCTTC. Translating it yields CASSISGGEISYNEQFF.

This clone was detected only a few times. This chain joins TRBV5-1 and TRBJ2-3; no reliable D call. Germline lookup yields CDR1 SGHRS and CDR2 YFSETQ. V lost 1 base, J lost 4 bases, and 10 bases lay in between. The CDR3 is 14 residues long. The CDR3 protein is CASSLSRQADTQYF. CDR3 sequence (DNA): TGCGCCAGCAGCTTGTCCCGGCAGGCAGATACGCAGTATTTT.

In this sample, this clone turned up a few times. The chain has TRBV19 and TRBJ1-1; TRBD1 matches at 7 bases. V dropped 4 bases and J dropped 3; count of bases not matched to a gene: 5. Looked up from germline, CDR1 is LNHDA and CDR2 is SQIVND (reference sequence). The CDR3 loop spans 14 amino acids. This CDR3 reads CASSNRGRHTEAFF. The DNA for the CDR3 is TGTGCCAGTAGTAACAGGGGACGACACACTGAAGCTTTCTTT.

The chain employs TRBV7-9 and TRBJ2-7; D may be TRBD2 (6 bases). The V gene's germline CDR1 is SEHNR and CDR2 FQNEAQ (reference sequence). The CDR3 extends over 16 amino acids. V was clipped by 2 bases and J by 0 bases, with 14 bases between them. The CDR3 is CASSLLVGGSSYEQYF. CDR3 nucleotide sequence: TGTGCCAGCAGCTTATTAGTTGGAGGGAGCTCCTACGAGCAGTACTTC.

The V call is TRBV4-3, the J call TRBJ1-4; a possible D gene is TRBD1 (6 bases). Looked up from germline, CDR1 is LGHNA and CDR2 is YSLEER. The CDR3 covers 16 residues. V was shortened by 3 bases and J by 10 bases, with 21 bases between the two germline ends. The CDR3 nucleotides read TGCGCCAGCAGCCATCATGATGAGGGGACATACTCAAAACTGTTTTTT. This sequence encodes CASSHHDEGTYSKLFF.

This sequence joins TRBV6-5 and TRBJ2-1; D might be TRBD2 (6 bases). Trimming cost V 11 bases and J 3 bases, with 20 bases left between them. The CDR3 has 15 residues. Germline-derived CDR1 and CDR2 are MNHEY and SVGAGI. The CDR3 nucleotides are TGTGCCTCCAGTCCCGGGGGACTTGACTACAATGAGCAGTTCTTC. Protein: CASSPGGLDYNEQFF.

V gene TRBV15 combines with J gene TRBJ2-5; 7 nucleotides align to TRBD2. V shed 5 bases and J 5 bases; nucleotides not matched to a gene: 8. CDR3 size: 14 residues. CDR1 LNHNV and CDR2 YYDKDF come from the germline V gene (reference sequence). CDR3 region: CATSFGGTSETQYF. For the CDR3, the DNA is TGTGCCACCAGCTTCGGGGGGACTTCGGAGACCCAGTACTTC.

This chain uses TRBV29-1 with TRBJ1-2; D uncertain. This CDR3 contains 14 residues. Germline-derived CDR1 and CDR2 are SQVTM and ANQGSEA. Trimming stripped 4 bases from V and 2 bases from J, with 14 bases between. CDR3 region: CSVGGTVANYGYTF. DNA of the CDR3: TGCAGCGTTGGAGGTACGGTAGCCAACTATGGCTACACCTTC. Variable domain in full (rest from reference TRBV29-1 and TRBJ1-2): SAVISQKPSRDICQRGTSLTIQCQVDSQVTMMFWYRQQPGQSLTLIATANQGSEATYESGFVIDKFPISRPNLTFSTLTVSNMSPEDSSIYLCSVGGTVANYGYTFGSGTRLTVV.

The genes are TRBV2 and TRBJ1-1; D uncertain. Germline assignment: CDR1 SNHLY and CDR2 FYNNEI. V lost 8 bases to trimming and J lost 5 bases, with 6 bases between them. The CDR3 has 10 amino acids. Here the CDR3 DNA reads TGTGCCAGCTTCCGGACTGAAGCTTTCTTT. Translation gives CASFRTEAFF. Full variable domain (outside the CDR3, taken from reference TRBV2 and TRBJ1-1): EPEVTQTPSHQVTQMGQEVILRCVPISNHLYFYWYRQILGQKVEFLVSFYNNEISEKSEIFDDQFSVERPDGSNFTLKIRSTKLEDSAMYFCASFRTEAFFGQGTRLTVV.

J is TRBJ2-1 and V is TRBV27; 7 nucleotides match TRBD2. Unmatched junction bases numbered 4, after V lost 0 bases and J lost 2 bases. This CDR3 contains 16 residues. CDR1 is MNHEY and CDR2 is SMNVEV in the germline V gene (reference sequence). CDR3 nucleotide sequence: TGTGCCAGCAGTTTATCGAGCGGGAAGGCCTACAATGAGCAGTTCTTC. This gives the protein CASSLSSGKAYNEQFF.

The chain recombines TRBV6-5 with TRBJ1-1, with 9 positions matching TRBD1. V was pared by 6 bases and J by 2 bases, with 7 bases of the junction left unmatched. This CDR3 spans 15 amino acids. Germline CDR1 is MNHEY and CDR2 is SVGAGI. CDR3 loop: CASRVQGAPNTEAFF. CDR3 DNA sequence: TGTGCCAGCAGAGTACAGGGGGCGCCCAACACTGAAGCTTTCTTT.

The chain recombines TRBV7-8 with TRBJ2-3, with D unresolved. Trimming pared 6 bases from V and 2 bases from J, leaving 18 bases between. This CDR3 spans 16 amino acids. Per the germline V gene, CDR1 is SGHVS and CDR2 is FQNEAQ. The CDR3 DNA reads as TGTGCCAGCAGGACTTTGGGTGAGAGGCCCACAGATACGCAGTATTTT. It yields the protein CASRTLGERPTDTQYF.

A single count supports this clone. The chain is built from TRBV7-2 and TRBJ1-6; maybe TRBD1 (6 bases). Germline V gene lookup returns CDR1 SGHTA and CDR2 FQGNSA. Between the trimmed V and J ends, which lost 5 bases and 3 bases, there was a span of 14 bases. This CDR3 comprises 16 residues. CDR3 in amino acids: CASSLGGEGYNSPLHF. CDR3 nucleotide sequence: TGTGCCAGCAGCCTAGGGGGGGAGGGCTATAATTCACCCCTCCACTTT.